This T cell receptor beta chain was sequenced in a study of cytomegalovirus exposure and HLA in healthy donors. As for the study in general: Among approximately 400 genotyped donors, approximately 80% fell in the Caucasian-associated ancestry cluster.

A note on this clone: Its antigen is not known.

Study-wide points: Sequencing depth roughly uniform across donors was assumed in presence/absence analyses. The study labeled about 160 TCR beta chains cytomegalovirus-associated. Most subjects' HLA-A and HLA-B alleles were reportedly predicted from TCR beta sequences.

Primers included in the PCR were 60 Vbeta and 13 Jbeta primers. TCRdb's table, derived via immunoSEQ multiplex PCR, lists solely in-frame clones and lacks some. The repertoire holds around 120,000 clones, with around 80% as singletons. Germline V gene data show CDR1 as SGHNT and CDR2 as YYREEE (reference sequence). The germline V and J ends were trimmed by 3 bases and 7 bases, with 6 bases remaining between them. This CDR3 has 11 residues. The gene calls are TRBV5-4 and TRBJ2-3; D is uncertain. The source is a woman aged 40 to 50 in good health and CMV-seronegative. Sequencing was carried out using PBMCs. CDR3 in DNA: TGTGCCAGCAGCTGGAGTCATACGCAGTATTTT. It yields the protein CASSWSHTQYF.